The 25 T cell receptor beta chains listed next were all sequenced from one sample in a study of blood T cell repertoires in COVID-19. Using immunoSEQ multiplex PCR, the repertoire was profiled, and TCRdb retains in-frame clones only, with some absent. The sample lists roughly 210,000 clones; approximately 81% were seen once. The sequenced sample was peripheral blood. The origin of the receptors is a woman aged 80 or older with COVID-19, enrolled during active disease.

CDR3: CASSDRVELYGYTF. CDR3 DNA sequence: TGTGCCAGCAGTGACAGGGTTGAGCTCTATGGCTACACCTTC. The genes are TRBV2 and TRBJ1-2; TRBD1 might be the D (5 bases). V dropped 3 bases and J dropped 4 bases, with 12 bases sitting between them. The germline V gene has CDR1 SNHLY and CDR2 FYNNEI. The CDR3 covers 14 residues. The full variable domain, in which reference TRBV2 and TRBJ1-2 provide the parts outside the CDR3, is EPEVTQTPSHQVTQMGQEVILRCVPISNHLYFYWYRQILGQKVEFLVSFYNNEISEKSEIFDDQFSVERPDGSNFTLKIRSTKLEDSAMYFCASSDRVELYGYTFGSGTRLTVV.

The V gene is TRBV6-5, the J gene TRBJ1-2; 10 bases line up with TRBD1. Looked up from germline, CDR1 is MNHEY and CDR2 is SVGAGI. The CDR3 totals 14 residues. With 5 bases clipped from V and 5 bases from J, the junction kept 5 bases outside the gene matches. CDR3 amino acids: CASSRQGAHYGYTF. The CDR3 nucleotides read TGTGCCAGCAGTCGACAGGGGGCCCATTATGGCTACACCTTC.

The chain links TRBV12-3 or TRBV12-4 to TRBJ1-2, with 7 bases lining up with TRBD1. V was pared by 5 bases and J by 8 bases, with 5 bases of the junction left unmatched. The CDR3 spans 12 residues. CDR3 bases: TGTGCCAGCAGTGAAGGGGGCCAAGGCTACACCTTC. Protein: CASSEGGQGYTF.

This chain joins TRBV6-5 and TRBJ1-1; TRBD1 might be the D (5 bases). The germline V gene encodes CDR1 MNHEY and CDR2 SVGAGI. CDR3 length: 14 residues. Trimming stripped 5 bases from V and 3 bases from J, with 13 bases between. The CDR3 bases are TGTGCCAGCAGTCAACAGGAAGGCTACACTGAAGCTTTCTTT. This codes for CASSQQEGYTEAFF.

This clone appeared a few times. The gene calls are TRBV6-2 or TRBV6-3 and TRBJ1-1, with 7 bases that match TRBD1. The germline V gene encodes CDR1 MNHEY and CDR2 SVGEGT. The CDR3 consists of 15 residues. The junction had 13 bases not matched to a gene; V was cut back by 6 bases and J by 6 bases. CDR3 region: CASSPGGVIRAEAFF. The CDR3 DNA sequence: TGTGCCAGCAGCCCAGGGGGGGTAATCAGAGCTGAAGCTTTCTTT.

This rearrangement joins TRBV7-2 to TRBJ2-2, with D perhaps matching TRBD1 (6 bases). The V end lost 7 bases, the J end lost 3 bases, and 12 bases lay between the germline ends. Germline V gene sequence: CDR1 SGHTA, CDR2 FQGNSA. This CDR3 region has 14 residues. The chain's CDR3 is CASTQGQHTGELFF. DNA of the CDR3: TGTGCCAGCACCCAGGGACAACACACCGGGGAGCTGTTTTTT.

The chain recombines TRBV2 with TRBJ1-5; weak D call: TRBD1 (6 bases). Trimming removed 1 base from V and 15 bases from J, with 13 bases in between. The CDR3 is 12 residues long. The germline V gene has CDR1 SNHLY and CDR2 FYNNEI. CDR3 bases: TGTGCCAGCAGTGAAGTGGCAGGGGTGTCGCATTTT. This encodes CASSEVAGVSHF.

The CDR3 nucleotides are TGTGCCACCAGTGATTTCGGTCCCTTCGGGGAGACCCAGTACTTC. It translates to CATSDFGPFGETQYF. The chain combines TRBV24-1 with TRBJ2-5; D is uncertain. Germline values: CDR1 KGHDR, CDR2 SFDVKD. Trimming removed 1 base at V and 5 bases at J, with 13 bases between. CDR3 length: 15 residues.

The rearrangement links TRBV6-6 to TRBJ1-5; a weak D match, TRBD1 (6 bases). CDR1 is MNHNY and CDR2 is SVGAGI in the germline V gene (reference sequence). The CDR3 length is 16 residues. V was pared by 6 bases and J by 3 bases, with 18 bases between. CDR3 protein: CASSTKQGVNNQPQHF. The CDR3 region has the DNA TGTGCCAGCAGCACTAAACAGGGTGTGAACAATCAGCCCCAGCATTTT.

The chain couples TRBV18 to TRBJ1-4, with TRBD1 as a possible D gene (5 bases). With 3 bases removed from V and 3 bases from J, the gap between germline ends came to 11 bases. This CDR3 is 15 amino acids long. Per germline, CDR1 KGHSH and CDR2 LQKENI. This CDR3 is CASSPRGGSNEKLFF. As DNA, the CDR3 is TGTGCCAGCTCACCCCGGGGGGGTTCTAATGAAAAACTGTTTTTT. The full variable domain, completed using reference TRBV18 and TRBJ1-4, is NAGVMQNPRHLVRRRGQEARLRCSPMKGHSHVYWYRQLPEEGLKFMVYLQKENIIDESGMPKERFSAEFPKEGPSILRIQQVVRGDSAAYFCASSPRGGSNEKLFFGSGTQLSVL.

The rearrangement uses TRBV5-1 and TRBJ2-7, with D possibly matching TRBD1 (6 bases). Trimming removed 0 bases at V and 4 bases at J, with 17 bases between. Germline CDR1 reads SGHRS; CDR2 reads YFSETQ. The CDR3 spans 16 residues. This CDR3 is CASSLESGTKLYEQYF. The CDR3 DNA sequence: TGCGCCAGCAGCTTGGAATCCGGGACAAAGCTATACGAGCAGTACTTC.

The gene calls are TRBV6-1 and TRBJ1-3; D might be TRBD1 (6 bases). The CDR3 covers 15 residues. V was cut by 1 base and J by 0 bases, with 7 bases left in between. Germline V gene lookup returns CDR1 MNHNS and CDR2 SASEGT. The CDR3 here is CASSEVDSSGNTIYF. CDR3 DNA: TGTGCCAGCAGTGAAGTGGACAGCTCTGGAAACACCATATATTTT.

The V call is TRBV28, the J call TRBJ2-7; 9 bases are a match to TRBD2. Germline V gene lookup returns CDR1 MDHEN and CDR2 SYDVKM. The CDR3 consists of 14 residues. V lost 6 bases to trimming and J lost 1 base; unmatched junction nucleotides: 4. The CDR3 nucleotides are TGTGCCAGCAGACTAGCGGGCGGTTCCTACGAGCAGTACTTC. Its protein is CASRLAGGSYEQYF.

The rearrangement uses TRBV28 and TRBJ1-1, with D unresolved. V dropped 3 bases and J dropped 3 bases, with 5 bases sitting between them. The CDR3 is made up of 12 amino acids. The germline gives CDR1 MDHEN, CDR2 SYDVKM. Written as DNA, the CDR3 is TGTGCCAGCAGTTTGAGGTACACTGAAGCTTTCTTT. Residues: CASSLRYTEAFF.

J is TRBJ2-7 and V is TRBV18; TRBD1 is a possible D gene (5 bases). The germline CDR1 and CDR2 sequences are KGHSH and LQKENI. The ends were cut back, 3 bases at V and 1 base at J, with 13 bases in the middle. This CDR3 contains 15 residues. CDR3 sequence: CASSPGQGSSYEQYF. In DNA, the CDR3 is TGTGCCAGCTCACCCGGACAAGGCAGTTCCTACGAGCAGTACTTC. Variable domain in full (rest from reference TRBV18 and TRBJ2-7): NAGVMQNPRHLVRRRGQEARLRCSPMKGHSHVYWYRQLPEEGLKFMVYLQKENIIDESGMPKERFSAEFPKEGPSILRIQQVVRGDSAAYFCASSPGQGSSYEQYFGPGTRLTVT.

V and J are TRBV6-2 or TRBV6-3 and TRBJ1-5, with 7 bases that match TRBD1. CDR1 is MNHEY, CDR2 SVGEGT, per germline. The CDR3 extends over 13 amino acids. The J segment lost 6 bases and the V segment lost 6 bases, leaving 5 bases of the junction unmatched. The CDR3 DNA reads as TGTGCCAGCAGCTCGACAGGGAGTCAGCCCCAGCATTTT. Its translation: CASSSTGSQPQHF.

The chain is built from TRBV21-1 and TRBJ2-7; the table gives TRBD1 as D, unverified against the DNA. TRBV21-1 is a pseudogene segment. CDR3 size: 14 residues. CDR3 sequence (DNA): TGTGCCAGCAAGTTTGGGGACAGCTTCTACGAGCAGTACTTC. This translates into CASKFGDSFYEQYF.

The chain links TRBV24-1 to TRBJ2-5; the D gene is possibly TRBD1 (7 bases). V was pared by 4 bases and J by 7 bases, with 18 bases between. CDR3 length: 15 residues. Germline V gives CDR1 KGHDR, CDR2 SFDVKD. The CDR3 reads CATSDPQGGSRTQYF. CDR3 in DNA: TGTGCCACCAGTGACCCCCAGGGGGGTAGCAGGACCCAGTACTTC.

This clone was counted a few times. This chain uses TRBV28 with TRBJ2-7; D gene uncertain. Germline V gene data show CDR1 as MDHEN and CDR2 as SYDVKM. The V end was cut by 5 bases, the J end by 0 bases, with 11 bases between. This CDR3 is built from 14 residues. The CDR3 DNA reads TGTGCCAGCAGTAATCAACGAGGCTCCTACGAGCAGTACGTC. Translating gives CASSNQRGSYEQYV.

The chain employs TRBV7-2 and TRBJ1-5, with D tentatively TRBD1 (6 bases). V was trimmed by 3 bases and J by 9 bases, leaving 15 bases between them. CDR1 SGHTA and CDR2 FQGNSA come from the germline V gene. The CDR3 is 14 amino acids. This CDR3 is CASSLVGGGSPQHF. In DNA form, the CDR3 reads TGTGCCAGCAGCTTGGTGGGAGGGGGGTCGCCCCAGCATTTT.

This clone was seen only once. The chain combines TRBV11-3 with TRBJ1-6, with no clear D. V lost 0 bases, J lost 7 bases, and 4 bases lay in between. Germline V gene sequence: CDR1 SGHNT, CDR2 YENEEA. The CDR3 runs 13 residues. CDR3 sequence (DNA): TGTGCCAGCAGCTTAGATCAAAATTCACCCCTCCACTTT. It yields the protein CASSLDQNSPLHF.

The gene calls are TRBV19 and TRBJ1-6; perhaps TRBD1 as D (6 bases). The V end was cut by 8 bases, the J end by 2 bases, with 7 bases between. Germline-derived CDR1 and CDR2 are LNHDA and SQIVND (reference sequence). The CDR3 has 13 amino acids. The chain's CDR3 is CASGDTYNSPLHF. CDR3 in DNA: TGTGCCAGTGGGGACACCTATAATTCACCCCTCCACTTT.

This chain links TRBV30 with TRBJ1-3; tentatively, D is TRBD1 (6 bases). The CDR3 has 15 residues. Germline assignment: CDR1 GTSNPN and CDR2 SVGIG (reference sequence). Between the trimmed V and J ends, which lost 1 base and 1 base, there was a span of 11 bases. The DNA for the CDR3 is TGTGCCTGGAGTGCCTTGGACAGATCTGGAAACACCATATATTTT. It is translated as CAWSALDRSGNTIYF.

Remarks on this clone: The identical CDR3 is also encoded by other nucleotide sequences in the sample. The chain joins TRBV3-1 (or the pseudogene TRBV3-2) to TRBJ1-5, with no clear D. CDR1 LGHDT and CDR2 YNNKEL come from the germline V gene (reference sequence). The germline V and J ends were trimmed by 0 bases and 5 bases, with 5 bases remaining between them. The CDR3 is made up of 13 amino acids. In nucleotides, the CDR3 is TGTGCCAGCAGCCAAGATCGGGATCAGCCCCAGCATTTT. This translates into CASSQDRDQPQHF.

In this sample, this clone turned up a few times. The chain carries TRBV5-6 and TRBJ1-6; D ambiguous. V was trimmed by 0 bases and J by 10 bases, leaving 14 bases between them. Germline CDR1 is SGHDT and CDR2 is YYEEEE. This CDR3 region has 15 residues. Here the CDR3 DNA reads TGTGCCAGCAGCTTGGGACTGCTGTCCGGATCACCCCTCCACTTT. Translation: CASSLGLLSGSPLHF.